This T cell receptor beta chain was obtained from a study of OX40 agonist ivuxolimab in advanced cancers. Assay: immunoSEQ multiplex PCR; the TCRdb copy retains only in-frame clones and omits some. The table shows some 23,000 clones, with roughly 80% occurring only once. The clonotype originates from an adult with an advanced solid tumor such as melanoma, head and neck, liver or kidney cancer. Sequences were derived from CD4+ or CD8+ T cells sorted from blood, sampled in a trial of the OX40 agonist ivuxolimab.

The DNA for the CDR3 is TGCGCCAGCACTGAGATGACAGGCCCTCCCGCTGGAAACACCATATATTTT. Its translation is CASTEMTGPPAGNTIYF. The V and J genes are TRBV4-1 and TRBJ1-3; tentative D call: TRBD1 (6 bases). Trimming took 7 bases from V and 2 from J, leaving 21 bases between them. Germline CDR1 is MGHRA and CDR2 is YSYEKL. This CDR3 has 17 residues.